The clone carrying this TCR beta chain was counted once. The germline CDR1 and CDR2 sequences are SQVTM and ANQGSEA. The CDR3 contains 16 residues. The junction had 14 bases not matched to a gene; V was cut back by 6 bases and J by 9 bases. This table comes from immunoSEQ multiplex PCR, and its TCRdb copy is limited to in-frame clones, with some not included. In the table there are 250,000 to 300,000 clones, about nine tenths of which are singletons. This sample was included in a study of blood T cell repertoires in COVID-19. Whole-study context: Whether acute or convalescent, the COVID-19 samples came from the United States, Italy and Spain. From T cells, B-cell-depleted T cells, or PBMCs came the material, which was cDNA or gDNA.

Enrolled through a virtual design, the participants were between roughly 18 and 95 years of age and came from about two dozen US areas. Sequences were obtained from PBMCs or T cells enriched from blood (not recorded which). The chain is built from TRBV29-1 and TRBJ2-1, with 13 nucleotides matching TRBD2. The TCR originated in a woman between 55 and 75 years old who had recovered from COVID-19. CDR3 in DNA: TGCAGCGTGGAGACTAGCGGGAGGCCCGGGGTAGGTGAGCAGTTCTTC. It is translated as CSVETSGRPGVGEQFF.